This paragraph covers one T cell receptor beta chain sequence. Its antigen is not known. This sample is drawn from a study of T cells in localized non-small cell lung cancer. Between the trimmed V and J ends, which lost 0 bases and 1 base, there was a span of 10 bases. The CDR3 has 15 residues. Germline CDR1 SGHRS, CDR2 YFSETQ. Lung tissue at least 2 cm from the tumor margin was confirmed free of atypia. Findings and caveats of the study: Patients showing higher blood T cell density tended to see longer overall survival. Median detection of top 100 tumor clones in adjacent lung was 57 clones.

Sequencing used immunoSEQ multiplex PCR; TCRdb keeps in-frame clones, though not all of them. Of 630 or so clones listed, approximately 25% are singletons. The sequence derives from a male donor at least 60 years old with stage III lung adenocarcinoma. V gene TRBV5-1 combines with J gene TRBJ1-1; D unresolved. The sample was normal lung tissue next to the tumor, taken before any cancer treatment. The CDR3 DNA reads as TGCGCCAGCAGCTTGGATGGCAGGCCGAACACTGAAGCTTTCTTT. Translating it yields CASSLDGRPNTEAFF.